This TCR beta chain is drawn from a study of blood T cell repertoires in COVID-19 (dated by TCRdb to the early 2020s). About the full investigation: Samples covering the acute and convalescent phases of COVID-19 were provided by collaborators in the United States, Italy and Spain. The prospective study material was composed of cDNA or gDNA derived from T cells, B-cell-depleted T cells, or PBMCs. Deeply sampled blood TCRbeta repertoires from subjects exposed to, actively infected with, or recovered from COVID-19 were included in the dataset. The repertoires were released in a freely available public database intended as a resource for research on the immune response to SARS-CoV-2. The samples were drawn from two sources: the first 160 participants of the ongoing ImmuneRACE study, and fewer than 1,500 subjects contributed by 6 global collaborators. Nearly every sample came with metadata listing a de-identified subject ID, COVID-19 status, age in years and sex. Where available, HLA class I and class II types were taken from metadata supplied by the sample provider and were not determined by assay-based typing. Beyond this particular receptor, the publication reports: The quantity of clinical and demographic metadata differed by source and by participant and was supplied without curation.

Points on this clone: Its antigen is not yet known. No qualities accompany the bases; no much larger clone lies one base away.

One collaborating source in Seattle enrolled patients while the patients were actively infected and followed the patients over time throughout the course of disease. Each collaborating institution followed its own protocols to collect whole blood in K2EDTA tubes. Collaborator samples were shipped for TCRbeta analysis as frozen whole blood, isolated PBMCs, or DNA extracted from either sample type. TCRbeta CDR3 regions were amplified from genomic DNA by means of the immunoSEQ Assay, a bias-controlled multiplex PCR. The authors processed their data as follows. The number of nucleated cells in each sample was estimated by amplification of reference gene primers within the assay. To quantify the absolute abundance of each unique TCRbeta CDR3 rearrangement, sequence reads were collapsed and filtered. For each sample, productive Simpson clonality was calculated as the square root of Simpson's diversity index over productive rearrangements. The source is immuneACCESS, and TCRdb retained only in-frame sequences with V and J called. Part of the clones is not carried over; for the studies checked, unresolved V genes explain less than half of this, and the remainder is unexplained. V and J calls and clone size follow that table, whereas D and trimming were derived from the DNA. This sample gives tens of thousands of clones in total; 80% to 85% of them show up just once. Jointly, the top ten make up about a fifth of the sample.

The receptor was isolated from a man in his thirties or forties with COVID-19, enrolled during active disease. Input material: peripheral blood.

CDR3 reads: CASSQESLAGSPDTQYF. The DNA is as follows: TGCGCCAGCAGCCAAGAATCGCTAGCGGGGAGCCCAGATACGCAGTATTTT. The rearrangement combines TRBV4-1 with TRBJ2-3; 9 central nucleotides agree with TRBD2. The CDR3, cysteine through phenylalanine, is 17 amino acids long. Here the CDR3 DNA is all that survives: 51 bases in frame from base 1. The germline V gene supplies CDR1 MGHRA and CDR2 YSYEKL. V is cut back by 0 bases and J by 4 bases, with 8 bases in the junction unmatched.